What follows describes a single TCR beta chain. As yet, its antigen is unknown. This sample was taken from a study of T cell responses to AZD1222 COVID-19 vaccine. General study findings and limits: Dominant CD4 TCR responses targeted spike regions 160-218 and 743-854.

The table came from immunoSEQ multiplex PCR; TCRdb's copy has only in-frame clones and leaves some out. The table shows more than 120,000 clones, with 75% to 90% occurring only once. The V gene lost 6 bases and the J gene lost 4 bases, with 15 bases spanning the gap. CDR3 length: 15 residues. The germline V gene encodes CDR1 MNHEY and CDR2 SVGAGI. Doses given second, at about 4 or about 12 weeks, were pooled. The chain carries TRBV6-5 and TRBJ1-4; perhaps TRBD1 as D (5 bases). The origin of this receptor is an adult who received the AZD1222 COVID-19 vaccine. Here the sequenced sample was peripheral blood, taken 28 days after the second AZD1222 dose. In DNA form, the CDR3 reads TGTGCCAGCAGAAAAGATGGGGGTCTTAATGAAAAACTGTTTTTT. Encoded protein: CASRKDGGLNEKLFF.